Listed below are T cell receptor beta chains from one sample, sequenced in a study of blood T cell repertoires in COVID-19. The table came from immunoSEQ multiplex PCR; TCRdb's copy has only in-frame clones and leaves some out. The sample has 30,000 to 45,000 clones, around 90% seen once. Sequencing was done on a sample of peripheral blood. The receptors here all came from a man between 65 and 80 years old with acute or convalescent COVID-19. CDR3s include the opening cysteine and the closing phenylalanine or tryptophan. The D gene is left open where the match is weak. A row's size may be missing; if present it is once, few, many or a size class.

>TRBJ2-1|.|TRBD2|TRBV24-1
CATSDLREAPANEQFF
TGTGCCACCAGTGATCTCCGGGAGGCTCCGGCTAATGAGCAGTTCTTC
>TRBJ2-7|.|.|TRBV19
CASRRNQGLYEQYF
TGTGCCAGTAGGAGAAACCAGGGACTCTACGAGCAGTACTTC
>TRBJ1-5|.|TRBD1|TRBV12-3/TRBV12-4
CASSTGAGQPQHF
TGTGCCAGCAGCACAGGGGCGGGTCAGCCCCAGCATTTT
>TRBJ2-5|.|TRBD1|TRBV5-4
CASSWDRQETQYF
TGTGCCAGCAGCTGGGACAGGCAAGAGACCCAGTACTTC
>TRBJ1-4|.|.|TRBV7-9
CASSLGATNEKLFF
TGTGCCAGCAGCTTAGGAGCAACTAATGAAAAACTGTTTTTT
>TRBJ2-6|few|.|TRBV11-2
CASSSTGYPGANVLTF
TGTGCCAGCAGCTCCACAGGGTACCCTGGGGCCAACGTCCTGACTTTC
>TRBJ2-5|once|.|TRBV5-1
CASSQGGEETQYF
TGCGCCAGCAGCCAAGGGGGAGAAGAGACCCAGTACTTC
>TRBJ1-4|.|.|TRBV19
CASSPAGGLLWKLFF
TGTGCCAGTAGCCCGGCTGGAGGGCTGCTTTGGAAACTGTTTTTT
>TRBJ2-1|.|TRBD1|TRBV7-6
CASSAVPYRGDNEQFF
TGTGCCAGCAGCGCGGTTCCGTACAGGGGGGACAATGAGCAGTTCTTC
>TRBJ2-7|.|.|TRBV4-3
CASSQDRAGKGYEQYF
TGCGCCAGCAGCCAAGATCGGGCCGGGAAGGGCTACGAGCAGTACTTC
>TRBJ1-3|.|.|TRBV7-6
CASSIRWQGDGNTIYF
TGTGCCAGCAGTATTAGGTGGCAGGGCGATGGAAACACCATATATTTT
>TRBJ2-3|.|.|TRBV7-8
CASSPDWGSMQYF
TGTGCCAGCAGCCCGGACTGGGGAAGTATGCAGTATTTT
>TRBJ2-5|once|TRBD2|TRBV18
CASSPGVGAGEETQYF
TGTGCCAGCTCACCTGGGGTAGGCGCGGGAGAGGAGACCCAGTACTTC
>TRBJ2-2|once|TRBD2|TRBV11-2
CASTLPGGSVTGELFF
TGTGCCAGCACCTTGCCTGGCGGGAGCGTTACCGGGGAGCTGTTTTTT
>TRBJ1-2|.|.|TRBV28
CASSYPRGSDYGYTF
TGTGCCAGCAGTTACCCCCGCGGCTCGGACTATGGCTACACCTTC
>TRBJ2-1|.|TRBD2|TRBV9
CASSEAGDAYNEQFF
TGTGCCAGCAGCGAAGCGGGAGATGCCTACAATGAGCAGTTCTTC
>TRBJ1-6|.|.|TRBV28
CASRSPGSQAPLHF
TGTGCCAGCAGGTCTCCAGGTTCTCAGGCACCCCTCCACTTT
>TRBJ2-1|few|TRBD1|TRBV5-1
CASGRDRDNEQFF
TGCGCCAGCGGCCGGGACAGGGACAATGAGCAGTTCTTC
>TRBJ1-1|.|.|TRBV19
CASSPRRDTEAFF
TGTGCCAGTAGTCCCCGACGGGACACTGAAGCTTTCTTT
>TRBJ2-1|.|TRBD2|TRBV4-3
CASSQDKFPAGASYNEQFF
TGCGCCAGCAGCCAAGATAAATTTCCAGCGGGAGCCTCCTACAATGAGCAGTTCTTC
>TRBJ1-4|.|TRBD1|TRBV10-3
CAISSRDSQDEKLFF
TGTGCCATCAGTAGCCGGGACAGTCAGGATGAAAAACTGTTTTTT
>TRBJ2-1|.|.|TRBV7-3
CASSLSTGTYNEQFF
TGTGCCAGCAGCTTAAGTACGGGGACCTACAATGAGCAGTTCTTC
>TRBJ2-1|.|.|TRBV3-1/TRBV3-2
CATSSFMGLNEQFF
TGTGCCACTTCAAGTTTCATGGGGCTGAACGAGCAGTTCTTC
>TRBJ2-3|once|.|TRBV7-9
CASSGELLGSADTQYF
TGTGCCAGCAGCGGCGAGCTCCTGGGGAGCGCAGATACGCAGTATTTT
>TRBJ1-1|.|.|TRBV7-2
CASSLGSVNTEAFF
TGTGCCAGCAGCTTAGGGTCGGTGAACACTGAAGCTTTCTTT
>TRBJ1-5|.|.|TRBV18
CASSPGQGNQPQHF
TGTGCCAGCTCACCCGGTCAGGGGAACCAGCCCCAGCATTTT
>TRBJ2-5|.|TRBD2|TRBV5-4
CASSLGPLVAGGPETQYF
TGTGCCAGCAGCTTGGGGCCCCTGGTAGCGGGAGGGCCAGAGACCCAGTACTTC
>TRBJ1-1|.|.|TRBV19
CASKASDTEAFF
TGTGCCAGTAAAGCCTCGGACACTGAAGCTTTCTTT
>TRBJ2-1|.|TRBD2|TRBV11-2
CASSFTSAYNEQFF
TGTGCCAGCAGCTTTACTAGCGCCTACAATGAGCAGTTCTTC
>TRBJ1-2|.|.|TRBV4-1
CASSRGGGQLGYTF
TGCGCCAGCAGCCGAGGTGGGGGACAACTTGGCTACACCTTC
>TRBJ2-5|.|TRBD2|TRBV18
CASSPGLAAEETQYF
TGTGCCAGCTCACCGGGACTAGCGGCCGAAGAGACCCAGTACTTC
>TRBJ1-4|.|TRBD1|TRBV29-1
CSVTNIQGTPTNEKLFF
TGCAGCGTAACCAACATACAGGGGACCCCAACTAATGAAAAACTGTTTTTT
>TRBJ1-6|.|TRBD1|TRBV28
CASSSGGGFRSPLHF
TGTGCCAGCAGCTCGGGAGGGGGCTTTCGATCACCCCTCCACTTT
>TRBJ1-2|.|.|TRBV19
CASSIEGYYGYTF
TGTGCCAGTAGTATTGAGGGATACTATGGCTACACCTTC
>TRBJ2-7|.|.|TRBV29-1
CSVIGTGLAGGISYEQYF
TGCAGCGTGATAGGTACAGGGTTAGCCGGCGGAATCTCCTACGAGCAGTACTTC
>TRBJ1-4|.|TRBD1|TRBV7-6
CASSLPQGEKEKLFF
TGTGCCAGCAGCTTACCACAGGGGGAGAAGGAAAAACTGTTTTTT
>TRBJ2-7|.|.|TRBV19
CASSIGSTVTYEQYF
TGTGCCAGTAGTATAGGTTCGACTGTTACCTACGAGCAGTACTTC
>TRBJ1-1|.|.|TRBV25-1
CASINSMNTEAFF
TGTGCCAGCATAAACAGCATGAACACTGAAGCTTTCTTT
>TRBJ1-5|.|TRBD1|TRBV27
CASSLLGTAFNQPQHF
TGTGCCAGCAGTTTACTCGGGACAGCATTTAATCAGCCCCAGCATTTT
>TRBJ1-1|.|TRBD1|TRBV3-1/TRBV3-2
CASSQGQGATEAFF
TGTGCCAGCAGCCAAGGACAGGGGGCCACTGAAGCTTTCTTT
>TRBJ2-7|.|TRBD2|TRBV9
CASSVGAGPLYYEQYF
TGTGCCAGCAGCGTAGGAGCGGGGCCCCTTTACTACGAGCAGTACTTC
>TRBJ2-7|.|TRBD1|TRBV5-1
CASSLGQGTEQYF
TGCGCCAGCAGCTTGGGACAGGGGACCGAGCAGTACTTC
>TRBJ2-3|.|TRBD2|TRBV7-8
CASSLSGRGTQYF
TGTGCCAGCAGCCTTAGCGGGAGAGGCACGCAGTATTTT
>TRBJ2-7|.|TRBD1|TRBV11-2
CASSPLRTGRSYEQYF
TGTGCCAGCAGCCCACTCCGGACAGGGAGGTCCTACGAGCAGTACTTC
>TRBJ2-3|.|TRBD1|TRBV7-9
CASSFGQGDTDTQYF
TGTGCCAGCAGCTTCGGACAGGGAGACACAGATACGCAGTATTTT
>TRBJ1-1|.|.|TRBV6-1
CASSETQTLIRGTEAFF
TGTGCCAGCAGTGAGACCCAAACGCTGATCAGGGGCACTGAAGCTTTCTTT
>TRBJ2-2|.|TRBD1|TRBV19
CASNQRGLAGELFF
TGTGCCAGTAATCAAAGGGGGCTAGCCGGGGAGCTGTTTTTT
>TRBJ1-6|.|TRBD1|TRBV2
CASSDRGLSPLHF
TGTGCCAGCAGCGACAGGGGGCTTTCACCCCTCCACTTT
>TRBJ1-4|.|TRBD1|TRBV19
CATRTGSNEKLFF
TGTGCCACGAGGACAGGTTCCAATGAAAAACTGTTTTTT
>TRBJ2-1|.|TRBD2|TRBV7-7
CASSLAGGDNEQFF
TGTGCTAGCAGCTTAGCGGGAGGGGACAATGAGCAGTTCTTC
>TRBJ2-5|.|.|TRBV7-9
CASSSWTVGGETQYF
TGTGCCAGCAGCTCCTGGACAGTTGGGGGAGAGACCCAGTACTTC
>TRBJ2-5|.|TRBD1|TRBV5-4
CASSSGQGRETQYF
TGTGCCAGCAGCTCAGGACAGGGGCGAGAGACCCAGTACTTC
>TRBJ1-2|.|.|TRBV7-2
CASSTPRGHRDGYTF
TGTGCCAGCAGCACTCCCAGGGGACACAGGGATGGCTACACCTTC
>TRBJ2-3|.|TRBD2|TRBV5-8
CASSFLIAGTTDTQYF
TGTGCCAGCAGCTTCCTCATAGCGGGGACCACAGATACGCAGTATTTT
>TRBJ2-7|.|.|TRBV18
CASSPTIQGSYEQYF
TGTGCCAGCTCACCCACCATACAGGGATCCTACGAGCAGTACTTC
>TRBJ2-1|.|TRBD2|TRBV7-3
CASSTLAGSGNEQFF
TGTGCCAGCAGCACCCTAGCGGGATCAGGCAATGAGCAGTTCTTC
>TRBJ1-5|.|.|TRBV19
CASSTTGIDNQPQHF
TGTGCCAGTAGTACTACAGGGATAGACAATCAGCCCCAGCATTTT
>TRBJ1-6|.|TRBD1|TRBV4-2
CASSQDEPGQGYSPLHF
TGTGCCAGCAGCCAAGATGAGCCGGGACAGGGGTATTCACCCCTCCACTTT
>TRBJ2-5|.|TRBD2|TRBV5-1
CASSPRLAGGRETQYF
TGCGCCAGCAGCCCCCGACTAGCGGGAGGGCGAGAGACCCAGTACTTC